These 3 T cell receptor beta chains were sequenced from one sample in a study of cytomegalovirus exposure and HLA in healthy donors (dated by TCRdb to about 2017). Library method: the immunoSEQ multiplex PCR assay. The multiplex PCR relied on a mix of 60 forward primers for TCR Vbeta segments and 13 reverse primers for TCR Jbeta segments. Here the immuneACCESS table is served through TCRdb, limited to in-frame sequences with V and J called. Missing clones are a known gap in these copies; in checked studies unresolved V genes cover under half, and the rest lacks a known reason. The sample has approximately 160,000 clones on record, 64% of them singletons. About 3% of the sample is in the top ten clones. Sequencing was carried out using PBMCs. The receptor set was obtained from a woman younger than 45 in good health and CMV-seropositive.

The chain combines TRBV2 with TRBJ1-2; D might be TRBD1 (6 bases). Germline V gene sequence: CDR1 SNHLY, CDR2 FYNNEI. V gave up 6 bases and J gave up 6 bases, with 14 bases separating them. The CDR3 has 13 residues. The CDR3 coding sequence is TGTGCCAGCAGCGCAACAGCAGGGGATGGCTACACCTTC. This codes for CASSATAGDGYTF. The full variable domain, its missing parts supplied by reference TRBV2 and TRBJ1-2, is EPEVTQTPSHQVTQMGQEVILRCVPISNHLYFYWYRQILGQKVEFLVSFYNNEISEKSEIFDDQFSVERPDGSNFTLKIRSTKLEDSAMYFCASSATAGDGYTFGSGTRLTVV.

J is TRBJ2-1 and V is TRBV2; 13 bases are a match to TRBD2. Germline V lookup: CDR1 SNHLY, CDR2 FYNNEI. The CDR3 is made up of 15 amino acids. V dropped 7 bases and J dropped 6; count of bases not matched to a gene: 6. This CDR3 is CASTQGLAGVNEQFF. In DNA form, the CDR3 reads TGTGCCAGCACCCAAGGACTAGCGGGGGTCAATGAGCAGTTCTTC.

This chain joins TRBV6-1 and TRBJ1-4; D remains unclear. The CDR3 has 15 amino acids. The germline V gene encodes CDR1 MNHNS and CDR2 SASEGT. Trimming shortened V by 2 bases and J by 0 bases, and 7 bases separated the two germline ends. The CDR3 bases are TGTGCCAGCAGTGAAACGAGGGCAACTAATGAAAAACTGTTTTTT. Amino acids: CASSETRATNEKLFF.